This entry lists 2 T cell receptor beta chains sequenced from one sample in a study of beta chain features in type 1 diabetes. The whole isolated RNA underwent reverse transcription, so sequencing captured expressed TCRB transcripts. Generated by immunoSEQ multiplex PCR, the TCRdb table keeps only in-frame clones and is missing some. The data contain under 900,000 clones, roughly 17% of them seen just once; the ten biggest clones take up 0.023%. Sequencing was performed on naive CD4+ T cells from blood. These receptors were obtained from a woman under 30 in good health.

The J gene is TRBJ2-3, the V gene TRBV4-2; a possible D gene is TRBD2 (6 bases). Germline CDR1 is LGHNA and CDR2 is YNFKEQ. The CDR3 is 15 amino acids. The V end was cut by 1 base, the J end by 3 bases, with 11 bases between. CDR3 amino acids: CASSQVLAATDTQYF. As DNA, the CDR3 is TGTGCCAGCAGCCAAGTCTTAGCGGCAACAGATACGCAGTATTTT.

This clone was observed a handful of times. The chain joins TRBV7-8 to TRBJ2-1; TRBD2 matches 9 bases. The CDR3 is 13 residues long. Germline V gene sequence: CDR1 SGHVS, CDR2 FQNEAQ. With V trimmed by 3 bases and J by 10 bases, 4 bases remained unmatched. This CDR3 is CASSFGTSLEQFF. The CDR3 DNA reads TGTGCCAGCAGCTTCGGGACTAGCCTAGAGCAGTTCTTC.